Following are 18 T cell receptor beta chains from one sample sequenced in a study of spatial heterogeneity in lung cancer. Study findings and constraints: Higher tumor mutation counts went along with higher counts of expanded intratumoral alpha and beta TCRs.

These receptors' antigens are unknown. Time point reported: sample taken at primary tumor resection. TCRdb reprocessed the 5' RACE reads via MiXCR and lists one record per CDR3 protein. Counted here are more than 5,500 distinct CDR3 sequences, almost 5% occurring once; the ten biggest clones make up around 20%. The sequencing used lung tumor tissue, collected at surgery. These receptors originate from a male donor with early-stage non-small cell lung cancer.

This clonotype was picked up many times. This rearrangement joins TRBV5-1 to TRBJ2-3, with D perhaps matching TRBD1 or TRBD2 (5 bases each). The V gene's germline CDR1 is SGHRS and CDR2 YFSETQ. The CDR3 spans 15 residues. Trimming took off 2 bases at V and 4 bases at J, with 14 bases between the two ends. Here the CDR3 DNA reads TGCGCCAGCAGCTTCTCCGGGACGGAGGCAGATACGCAGTATTTT. Its translation: CASSFSGTEADTQYF.

This clonotype was recorded at least ten times. The V gene is TRBV19, the J gene TRBJ2-2, with D unresolved. V was pared by 5 bases and J by 0 bases, with 13 bases between. Germline V CDR1 and CDR2: LNHDA, SQIVND (reference sequence). The CDR3 contains 16 residues. CDR3 sequence: CASSPRGAPNTGELFF. The CDR3 region has the DNA TGTGCCAGTAGTCCTCGAGGAGCCCCGAACACCGGGGAGCTGTTTTTT.

This clonotype is medium-sized within its sample. The CDR3 is CASSLGRFDTNTGELFF. In nucleotides, the CDR3 is TGTGCCAGCAGCTTAGGTCGATTTGACACCAACACCGGGGAGCTGTTTTTT. The chain links TRBV7-9 to TRBJ2-2; D not certain. CDR1 and CDR2 (germline): SEHNR, FQNEAQ (reference sequence). The V end was cut by 1 base, the J end by 2 bases, with 14 bases between. The CDR3 is 17 residues long.

Relative to its sample, this clonotype is medium-sized. The rearrangement uses TRBV6-2 or TRBV6-3 and TRBJ2-1, with D maybe TRBD1 (5 bases). The CDR3 is 16 amino acids. V was pared by 0 bases and J by 7 bases, with 16 bases between. Germline V gives CDR1 MNHEY, CDR2 SVGEGT. The CDR3, as DNA: TGTGCCAGCAGTTACTCTGTCCAGGGTCCAAGGAATGAGCAGTTCTTC. Residues: CASSYSVQGPRNEQFF.

This clonotype was picked up many times. The J gene is TRBJ2-7, the V gene TRBV28; the D is unclear. The CDR3 sequence is 13 residues long. V dropped 5 bases and J dropped 0 bases, with 8 bases sitting between them. CDR1 and CDR2 (germline): MDHEN, SYDVKM. The CDR3 region has the DNA TGTGCCAGCAGTAAAGCGACCTCCTACGAGCAGTACTTC. Translating gives CASSKATSYEQYF.

This clonotype was detected ten times or more. This rearrangement joins TRBV2 to TRBJ1-5, with D possibly being TRBD1 (5 bases). Per the germline V gene, CDR1 is SNHLY and CDR2 is FYNNEI. The CDR3 covers 14 residues. The V gene lost 3 bases and the J gene lost 3 bases, with 9 bases spanning the gap. The CDR3: CASSDGGVNQPQHF. CDR3 DNA: TGTGCCAGCAGTGACGGGGGGGTCAATCAGCCCCAGCATTTT.

This clonotype is medium-sized (0.01 to 0.1%) in the sample. The rearrangement uses TRBV28 and TRBJ2-7, with D possibly being TRBD2 (6 bases). V was shortened by 9 bases and J by 6 bases, with 21 bases between the two germline ends. CDR1 is MDHEN and CDR2 is SYDVKM in the germline V gene. The CDR3 spans 14 residues. DNA of the CDR3: TGTGCCAGTCGCCTCGGAGGGAGTGAGGGCGAGCAGTACTTC. This codes for CASRLGGSEGEQYF.

In this sample, this clonotype is medium-sized. The chain links TRBV6-5 to TRBJ2-2; no firm D call. V was trimmed by 0 bases and J by 3 bases, leaving 14 bases between them. Germline V gene sequence: CDR1 MNHEY, CDR2 SVGAGI. CDR3 length: 17 residues. The CDR3 loop reads CASSYSVESADTGELFF. Written as DNA, the CDR3 is TGTGCCAGCAGTTACTCCGTTGAGTCCGCGGACACCGGGGAGCTGTTTTTT.

The chain carries TRBV2 and TRBJ1-5, with unresolved D. Germline V gene sequence: CDR1 SNHLY, CDR2 FYNNEI. Trimming took off 0 bases at V and 5 bases at J, with 8 bases between the two ends. The CDR3 extends over 14 amino acids. The CDR3 DNA sequence: TGTGCCAGCAGTGAAGCTTATGGAGATCAGCCCCAGCATTTT. Residues: CASSEAYGDQPQHF.

Many counts were recorded for this clonotype. V is TRBV20-1 and J is TRBJ2-1; 9 bases match TRBD2. The V segment lost 3 bases and the J segment 6 bases; nucleotides outside the gene matches: 3. The CDR3 has 13 residues. Germline loops: CDR1 DFQATT, CDR2 SNEGSKA (reference sequence). CDR3 loop: CSASGLAFNEQFF. CDR3 nucleotides: TGCAGTGCTAGTGGACTAGCGTTCAATGAGCAGTTCTTC.

Ten or more counts support this clonotype. The chain carries TRBV9 and TRBJ2-1; a possible D gene is TRBD2 (6 bases). The CDR3 extends over 15 amino acids. V lost 0 bases and J lost 6, with 13 bases in between. Germline CDR1 and CDR2: SGDLS and YYNGEE. CDR3 DNA sequence: TGTGCCAGCAGCGTAGGGGGAGTAGCGGTCAATGAGCAGTTCTTC. This sequence encodes CASSVGGVAVNEQFF. Combining the CDR3 with reference TRBV9 and TRBJ2-1 gives the whole variable domain DSGVTQTPKHLITATGQRVTLRCSPRSGDLSVYWYQQSLDQGLQFLIQYYNGEERAKGNILERFSAQQFPDLHSELNLSSLELGDSALYFCASSVGGVAVNEQFFGPGTRLTVL.

This clonotype was counted many times. The rearrangement joins TRBV10-3 to TRBJ1-2, with TRBD1 matching 8 bases. The length of the CDR3 is 11 residues. CDR1 is ENHRY and CDR2 is SYGVKD in the germline V gene. V lost 10 bases and J lost 8; bases outside the gene matches: 6. CDR3 bases: TGTGCCACCACAGGGGGAAGAGGCTACACCTTC. This gives the protein CATTGGRGYTF.

By proportion, this clonotype is medium-sized. This chain joins TRBV6-5 and TRBJ1-5; D perhaps matches TRBD1 (5 bases). The V gene lost 5 bases and the J gene lost 0 bases, with 11 bases spanning the gap. Germline loops: CDR1 MNHEY, CDR2 SVGAGI. The CDR3 covers 15 residues. For the CDR3, the DNA is TGTGCCAGCAGTCAGGGACCCTATAGCAATCAGCCCCAGCATTTT. Translation gives CASSQGPYSNQPQHF.

By sample share, this clonotype is medium-sized. The genes are TRBV20-1 and TRBJ2-3; TRBD2 matches at 11 bases. Germline trimming cut 3 bases from V and 4 bases from J; bases unmatched to any gene: 9. The CDR3 has 16 residues. Germline loops: CDR1 DFQATT, CDR2 SNEGSKA (reference sequence). The CDR3 spells CSASPTSGRSADTQYF. The CDR3 DNA follows: TGCAGTGCTAGCCCTACTAGCGGGAGAAGTGCAGATACGCAGTATTTT.

Ten or more counts support this clonotype. The V call is TRBV20-1, the J call TRBJ1-5, with D tentatively TRBD1 (5 bases). Germline loops: CDR1 DFQATT, CDR2 SNEGSKA (reference sequence). The V and J ends lost 6 bases and 0 bases respectively, with 9 bases between them. The CDR3 is 13 amino acids. The DNA for the CDR3 is TGCAGTGCGAGGGGTACTAGCAATCAGCCCCAGCATTTT. Its protein is CSARGTSNQPQHF.

The sample holds many counts of this clonotype. This chain uses TRBV6-1 with TRBJ1-5; unclear D gene. V was cut by 7 bases and J by 0 bases, with 10 bases left in between. Germline CDR1 reads MNHNS; CDR2 reads SASEGT. CDR3 size: 14 residues. Here the CDR3 reads CASKAVYSNQPQHF. CDR3 DNA sequence: TGTGCCAGCAAAGCGGTATATAGCAATCAGCCCCAGCATTTT.

This clonotype was seen repeatedly, ten times or more. The chain recombines TRBV6-5 with TRBJ2-7, with D tentatively TRBD1 (6 bases). CDR1 and CDR2 from the germline V gene are MNHEY and SVGAGI. V dropped 10 bases and J dropped 1 base, with 11 bases sitting between them. CDR3 length: 12 amino acids. The CDR3 sequence: CATSGQSYEQYF. CDR3 nucleotides: TGTGCCACCTCCGGACAGTCCTACGAGCAGTACTTC.

This clonotype rates as medium-sized (0.01 to 0.1%). The chain carries TRBV7-9 and TRBJ1-5; 10 bases are a match to TRBD1. The ends lost 4 bases at V and 2 bases at J; junction bases unmatched: 2. CDR1 and CDR2 from the germline V gene are SEHNR and FQNEAQ (reference sequence). The CDR3 is 15 amino acids. The CDR3 here is CASSSTGGRNQPQHF. The DNA of the CDR3 is TGTGCCAGCAGCTCGACAGGGGGCCGCAATCAGCCCCAGCATTTT. The full variable domain, in which reference TRBV7-9 and TRBJ1-5 provide the parts outside the CDR3, is DTGVSQNPRHKITKRGQNVTFRCDPISEHNRLYWYRQTLGQGPEFLTYFQNEAQLEKSRLLSDRFSAERPKGSFSTLEIQRTEQGDSAMYLCASSSTGGRNQPQHFGDGTRLSIL.